This entry lists 28 T cell receptor beta chains sequenced from one sample in a study of T cell responses to AZD1222 COVID-19 vaccine. Only in-frame clones appear in the TCRdb table, and some are missing; sequencing was by immunoSEQ multiplex PCR. The table lists about 150,000 clones, approximately 91% of them singletons. The source was peripheral blood, collected 28 days after the second dose of the MenACWY control vaccine. These receptors originate from an adult who received the MenACWY meningococcal vaccine as a control.

The chain joins TRBV28 to TRBJ2-1; a weak D match, TRBD2 (7 bases). V was trimmed by 7 bases and J by 9 bases, leaving 19 bases between them. The CDR3 extends over 14 amino acids. Germline values: CDR1 MDHEN, CDR2 SYDVKM. This CDR3 reads CASNGGGGAVEQFF. The CDR3, as DNA: TGTGCCAGCAACGGGGGCGGGGGCGCTGTTGAGCAGTTCTTC.

This chain uses TRBV15 with TRBJ2-7; TRBD1 matches 9 bases. V lost 3 bases to trimming and J lost 7 bases; unmatched junction nucleotides: 13. The germline CDR1 and CDR2 sequences are LNHNV and YYDKDF (reference sequence). The CDR3 loop spans 16 amino acids. Here the CDR3 DNA reads TGTGCCACCAGCAGTCAACCCGGGACAGGGTCAGGAGAGCAGTACTTC. It yields the protein CATSSQPGTGSGEQYF.

V gene TRBV2 combines with J gene TRBJ2-5, with no clear D. In germline, CDR1 is SNHLY, CDR2 FYNNEI. V lost 3 bases to trimming and J lost 5 bases, with 10 bases between them. The CDR3 covers 13 residues. CDR3 amino acids: CASSDSLVETQYF. The DNA for the CDR3 is TGTGCCAGCAGTGACAGTCTTGTGGAGACCCAGTACTTC.

V usage is TRBV6-5 and J usage is TRBJ1-5; D is unclear. Germline V lookup: CDR1 MNHEY, CDR2 SVGAGI. The CDR3 totals 15 residues. V lost 5 bases to trimming and J lost 0 bases, with 11 bases between them. Written as DNA, the CDR3 is TGTGCCAGCAGTCCCAGACCCTATAGCAATCAGCCCCAGCATTTT. Translating gives CASSPRPYSNQPQHF.

The rearrangement joins TRBV14 to TRBJ1-1; 9 bases line up with TRBD1. V gave up 0 bases and J gave up 1 base; unmatched junction bases: 6. Germline CDR1 SGHDN, CDR2 FVKESK. The CDR3 runs to 17 residues. The CDR3 is CASSQEVGTGSNTEAFF. The CDR3 region has the DNA TGTGCCAGCAGCCAAGAGGTCGGGACAGGGTCGAACACTGAAGCTTTCTTT.

This chain uses TRBV7-2 with TRBJ2-7; 8 bases are a match to TRBD2. Per the germline V gene, CDR1 is SGHTA and CDR2 is FQGNSA. The CDR3 totals 15 residues. The V gene end was trimmed by 5 bases and the J gene end by 0 bases; junction bases not matched to a gene: 6. This chain's CDR3 is CASSRSGVSSYEQYF. CDR3 bases: TGTGCCAGCAGCCGTAGCGGGGTATCCTCCTACGAGCAGTACTTC.

CDR3 coding DNA: TGTGCCAGCAGCCTCATAGGCTATGGCTACACCTTC. This translates into CASSLIGYGYTF. The rearrangement links TRBV12-3 or TRBV12-4 to TRBJ1-2; no reliable D call. Trimming took off 6 bases at V and 4 bases at J, with 9 bases between the two ends. CDR3 size: 12 residues.

The chain has TRBV29-1 and TRBJ1-5; tentatively, D is TRBD1 (5 bases). From germline, CDR1 is SQVTM and CDR2 ANQGSEA. V lost 3 bases and J 5 bases, leaving 17 bases between the germline ends. The CDR3 consists of 15 residues. CDR3 nucleotide sequence: TGCAGCGTTGAGATCGACAGTTTGGGTGATCAGCCCCAGCATTTT. It yields the protein CSVEIDSLGDQPQHF.

A single count supports this clone. The chain employs TRBV7-2 and TRBJ1-1; D may be TRBD1 (6 bases). CDR3 size: 15 residues. The V gene's germline CDR1 is SGHTA and CDR2 FQGNSA. V was clipped by 1 base and J by 4 bases, with 13 bases between them. The DNA for the CDR3 is TGTGCCAGCAGCTTAGACCTCAGGGGTGGCACTGAAGCTTTCTTT. Amino acid sequence: CASSLDLRGGTEAFF. The variable domain in full, completed from reference TRBV7-2 and TRBJ1-1, reads GAGVSQSPSNKVTEKGKDVELRCDPISGHTALYWYRQSLGQGLEFLIYFQGNSAPDKSGLPSDRFSAERTGGSVSTLTIQRTQQEDSAVYLCASSLDLRGGTEAFFGQGTRLTVV.

V gene TRBV6-5 combines with J gene TRBJ2-7; possible D gene TRBD2, 5 bases. CDR1 and CDR2 from the germline V gene are MNHEY and SVGAGI. Trimming removed 6 bases at V and 4 bases at J, with 16 bases between. The CDR3 covers 14 residues. CDR3 in DNA: TGTGCCAGCAGGGGCGGGCTAGCCTTTTACGAGCAGTACTTC. Residues: CASRGGLAFYEQYF.

This chain uses TRBV24-1 with TRBJ1-2, with 9 bases lining up with TRBD1. This CDR3 region has 16 residues. The germline V gene encodes CDR1 KGHDR and CDR2 SFDVKD. V dropped 2 bases and J dropped 4; count of bases not matched to a gene: 7. CDR3 protein: CATSDSGTGNGYGYTF. The CDR3 coding sequence is TGTGCCACCAGTGATTCCGGGACAGGGAACGGCTATGGCTACACCTTC.

The chain recombines TRBV7-2 with TRBJ2-3; the D is unclear. The CDR3 contains 12 residues. Germline V gene data show CDR1 as SGHTA and CDR2 as FQGNSA. The ends were cut back, 6 bases at V and 5 bases at J, with 9 bases in the middle. CDR3 amino acids: CASSTPVDTQYF. The CDR3 region has the DNA TGTGCCAGCAGTACCCCTGTAGATACGCAGTATTTT. The variable domain in full, with the rest retrieved from reference TRBV7-2 and TRBJ2-3, is GAGVSQSPSNKVTEKGKDVELRCDPISGHTALYWYRQSLGQGLEFLIYFQGNSAPDKSGLPSDRFSAERTGGSVSTLTIQRTQQEDSAVYLCASSTPVDTQYFGPGTRLTVL.

J is TRBJ1-4 and V is TRBV7-8; possible D gene TRBD1, 5 bases. The CDR3 contains 16 residues. The ends were cut back, 0 bases at V and 6 bases at J, with 14 bases in the middle. Looked up from germline, CDR1 is SGHVS and CDR2 is FQNEAQ. The CDR3 DNA sequence: TGTGCCAGCAGCTTAGCGCTTCGGGGGTCAGATGAAAAACTGTTTTTT. Translation: CASSLALRGSDEKLFF.

V and J are TRBV5-6 and TRBJ1-4, with D unresolved. V was clipped by 4 bases and J by 8 bases, with 6 bases between them. CDR1 is SGHDT, CDR2 YYEEEE, per germline. The CDR3 runs 11 residues. CDR3 DNA sequence: TGTGCCAGCAGCCTTAGGGAAAAACTGTTTTTT. This gives the protein CASSLREKLFF.

The gene calls are TRBV6-5 and TRBJ2-1; D may be TRBD1 (5 bases). The CDR3 runs 14 residues. V shed 7 bases and J shed 0 bases, with 10 bases lying between them. Looked up from germline, CDR1 is MNHEY and CDR2 is SVGAGI. The CDR3 loop is CASTGRGSYNEQFF. The CDR3 coding sequence is TGTGCCAGCACCGGAAGGGGCTCCTACAATGAGCAGTTCTTC.

J is TRBJ1-3 and V is TRBV9; the match to TRBD1 covers 7 bases. CDR1 and CDR2 (germline): SGDLS, YYNGEE. V was clipped by 3 bases and J by 3 bases; unmatched bases: 9. This CDR3 spans 16 amino acids. The CDR3 protein is CASSDQGDSSGNTIYF. In DNA form, the CDR3 reads TGTGCCAGCAGCGATCAAGGGGACAGCAGTGGAAACACCATATATTTT.

The table lists this clone with a few counts. V gene TRBV15 combines with J gene TRBJ2-1; D is ambiguous. CDR3 length equals 11 residues. Germline V gene sequence: CDR1 LNHNV, CDR2 YYDKDF (reference sequence). V lost 5 bases and J lost 10, with 9 bases in between. CDR3 sequence: CATSAAQEQFF. The CDR3 DNA sequence: TGTGCCACCAGCGCCGCCCAGGAGCAGTTCTTC.

CDR3 region: CASSLGTADYGYTF. For the CDR3, the DNA is TGTGCCAGCAGCTTAGGCACAGCAGACTATGGCTACACCTTC. The chain combines TRBV7-2 with TRBJ1-2; D is undetermined. Trimming shortened V by 1 base and J by 3 bases, and 9 bases separated the two germline ends. There are 14 residues in the CDR3. Germline V gene lookup returns CDR1 SGHTA and CDR2 FQGNSA. Based on the CDR3 plus reference TRBV7-2 and TRBJ1-2, the full variable domain is GAGVSQSPSNKVTEKGKDVELRCDPISGHTALYWYRQSLGQGLEFLIYFQGNSAPDKSGLPSDRFSAERTGGSVSTLTIQRTQQEDSAVYLCASSLGTADYGYTFGSGTRLTVV.

The CDR3 DNA reads TGTGCCAGCAGCTTAGGTGGCAGGGGCTTAGGCTACACCTTC. Its protein product is CASSLGGRGLGYTF. This chain uses TRBV7-2 with TRBJ1-2; D is perhaps TRBD1 (6 bases). Trimming removed 1 base from V and 8 bases from J, with 14 bases in between. Germline-derived CDR1 and CDR2 are SGHTA and FQGNSA. This CDR3 region has 14 residues.

The chain combines TRBV9 with TRBJ1-2; D is uncertain. Trimming removed 4 bases from V and 8 bases from J, with 15 bases in between. From germline, CDR1 is SGDLS and CDR2 YYNGEE. The CDR3 contains 13 residues. The CDR3 DNA reads as TGTGCCAGCAGCCCCGACTCCAATTTCGGCTACACCTTC. Residues: CASSPDSNFGYTF.

This chain joins TRBV6-2 or TRBV6-3 and TRBJ1-2, with a tentative D call TRBD1 (5 bases). Germline V gene sequence: CDR1 MNHEY, CDR2 SVGEGT. The V gene lost 6 bases and the J gene lost 4 bases, with 12 bases spanning the gap. The CDR3 is 13 residues long. CDR3 protein: CASSPTESYGYTF. CDR3 sequence (DNA): TGTGCCAGCAGCCCGACAGAGTCCTATGGCTACACCTTC.

This sequence joins TRBV29-1 and TRBJ2-7, with TRBD1 identical over 8 bases. V lost 5 bases to trimming and J lost 5 bases; unmatched junction nucleotides: 8. The CDR3 is 13 amino acids. Germline CDR1 reads SQVTM; CDR2 reads ANQGSEA. CDR3 DNA sequence: TGCAGCGTTAGTGACAGGGGCTTGGACGAGCAGTACTTC. Translated: CSVSDRGLDEQYF.

This clone came up once. The chain uses TRBV10-3 and TRBJ2-5; the match to TRBD1 covers 10 bases. Germline loops: CDR1 ENHRY, CDR2 SYGVKD. The CDR3 is 16 residues long. Trimming cost V 3 bases and J 1 base; bases outside gene matches: 5. CDR3 sequence reads: CAISDGTGVRQETQYF. As DNA, the CDR3 is TGTGCCATCAGTGACGGGACAGGGGTCCGCCAAGAGACCCAGTACTTC.

This clone came up once. V and J are TRBV4-3 and TRBJ1-5, with 10 bases fitting TRBD1. CDR1 is LGHNA and CDR2 is YSLEER in the germline V gene. CDR3 length equals 16 residues. Trimming took 1 base from V and 3 from J; bases not matched to a gene: 3. CDR3 in amino acids: CASSQGTGGNNQPQHF. The CDR3 region has the DNA TGCGCCAGCAGCCAAGGGACAGGGGGGAACAATCAGCCCCAGCATTTT.

The chain uses TRBV7-9 and TRBJ2-7; 7 nucleotides line up with TRBD1. Germline CDR1 is SEHNR and CDR2 is FQNEAQ (reference sequence). V trimming: 3 bases; J trimming: 2 bases; junction bases outside the gene matches: 13. The CDR3 totals 17 residues. In DNA, the CDR3 is TGTGCCAGCAGCTTGAGAATGGGGGACAGTACCCCCTACGAGCAGTACTTC. Translated: CASSLRMGDSTPYEQYF.

CDR3 DNA: TGTGCCAGCGGTCCCCCCCCACAGGCAGGGAGGGGTCAGCCCCAGCATTTT. Protein product: CASGPPPQAGRGQPQHF. The chain joins TRBV28 to TRBJ1-5; D is possibly TRBD1 (5 bases). The CDR3 loop spans 17 amino acids. Germline V gene lookup returns CDR1 MDHEN and CDR2 SYDVKM. V was pared by 8 bases and J by 6 bases, with 26 bases between.

The chain links TRBV11-3 to TRBJ2-2; perhaps D is TRBD1 or TRBD2 (5 bases each). This CDR3 comprises 14 residues. V was cut by 8 bases and J by 5 bases, with 15 bases left in between. Germline CDR1 and CDR2: SGHNT and YENEEA. The CDR3 spells CASVTGRGTGELFF. The CDR3 DNA reads TGTGCCAGCGTGACGGGACGGGGAACCGGGGAGCTGTTTTTT.

The chain links TRBV11-1 to TRBJ1-6, with D possibly TRBD1 on 5 matching bases. The CDR3 totals 13 residues. From germline, CDR1 is SGHAT and CDR2 FQDESV (reference sequence). Trimming pared 3 bases from V and 9 bases from J, leaving 9 bases between. In DNA form, the CDR3 reads TGTGCCAGCAGCTTCAGGGTCGGTTCACCCCTCCACTTT. Amino acids: CASSFRVGSPLHF.